This TCR beta chain originates from a study of T cells in Graves' hyperthyroidism and ophthalmopathy. Whole-study findings and limits: Most thyroid clonotypes that were expanded above 0.001 also turned up in blood.

A lack of ophthalmopathy progression within 18 months defined stable Graves' hyperthyroidism. Clinical symptoms, serum thyroxine and TRAb, thyroid ultrasound and orbital computed tomography together formed the diagnostic basis. This clonotype has at least ten counts. Its antigen is still unknown. CDR1 is MNHNS, CDR2 SASEGT, per germline. The CDR3 covers 13 residues. Deletions cut 4 bases from V and 2 bases from J, with 9 bases between. Amplification targeted TCR beta CDR3 regions from RNA transcripts. The primer set for the first-round RT-PCR of the TCR CDR3 was HTBI. Using its own MiXCR run on the multiplex PCR reads, TCRdb lists one record per CDR3 protein. The sample carries 480,000 or so distinct CDR3 sequences, about an eighth recorded once.

The receptor's source is a woman between 18 and 29 years old with Graves' hyperthyroidism. Source material: blood. V gene TRBV6-1 combines with J gene TRBJ2-7; D ambiguous. The DNA for the CDR3 is TGTGCCAGCAGTGCGACGGAAACCTACGAGCAGTACTTC. Translated, it gives CASSATETYEQYF.